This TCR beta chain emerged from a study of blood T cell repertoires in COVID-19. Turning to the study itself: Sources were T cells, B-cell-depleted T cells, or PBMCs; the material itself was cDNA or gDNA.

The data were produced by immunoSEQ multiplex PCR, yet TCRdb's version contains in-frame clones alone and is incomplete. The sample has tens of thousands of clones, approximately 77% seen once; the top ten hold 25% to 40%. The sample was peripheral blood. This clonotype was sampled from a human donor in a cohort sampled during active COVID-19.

The CDR3 protein is CASSLGQGDNEQYF. CDR3 bases: TGCGCCAGCAGCTTGGGGCAGGGTGATAACGAGCAGTACTTC. The J gene is TRBJ2-7, the V gene TRBV5-1, with a weak D call TRBD1 (5 bases). This CDR3 has 14 residues. V lost 0 bases to trimming and J lost 5 bases, with 12 bases between them. Looked up from germline, CDR1 is SGHRS and CDR2 is YFSETQ. Supplemented by reference TRBV5-1 and TRBJ2-7, the full variable domain reads KAGVTQTPRYLIKTRGQQVTLSCSPISGHRSVSWYQQTPGQGLQFLFEYFSETQRNKGNFPGRFSGRQFSNSRSEMNVSTLELGDSALYLCASSLGQGDNEQYFGPGTRLTVT.